This T cell receptor (beta chain) was captured in a study of blood T cell repertoires in COVID-19. Study-level information: Donors in the United States, Italy and Spain gave samples during acute or convalescent COVID-19. Nucleic acid was either cDNA or gDNA, and it came from T cells, B-cell-depleted T cells, or PBMCs.

In the original workflow: Reference gene primer amplification gave nucleated cell count estimates. Sequencing used immunoSEQ multiplex PCR; TCRdb keeps in-frame clones, though not all of them. For V, J and clone size, that table is used; D and trimming come from the DNA. The sample includes roughly 40,000 clones, around nine tenths of them seen just once. The trim removed 5 bases at V and 0 bases at J, leaving 9 bases unmatched. The CDR3 is 16 residues long. Germline V gives CDR1 SNHLY, CDR2 FYNNEI. The specimen sequenced was peripheral blood. The sequence was collected from a man aged 50-59 years with active COVID-19. This chain connects TRBV2 to TRBJ2-5, with 7 bases that match TRBD2. The DNA for the CDR3 is TGTGCCAGCAGTTTCCTAGCGGTTTGGTACCAAGAGACCCAGTACTTC. As protein: CASSFLAVWYQETQYF. The entire variable domain, with the rest obtained from reference TRBV2 and TRBJ2-5, is as follows: EPEVTQTPSHQVTQMGQEVILRCVPISNHLYFYWYRQILGQKVEFLVSFYNNEISEKSEIFDDQFSVERPDGSNFTLKIRSTKLEDSAMYFCASSFLAVWYQETQYFGPGTRLLVL.